These 2 T cell receptor beta chains originate from one sample sequenced in a study of T cells in Graves' hyperthyroidism and ophthalmopathy. From RNA transcripts, TCR beta CDR3 regions were amplified. The HTBI primer set was used in a first-round RT-PCR of the TCR CDR3. In TCRdb, the multiplex PCR reads were re-called with MiXCR into one record per CDR3 protein. The profile shows hundreds of thousands of distinct CDR3 sequences, 11% to 15% of them singletons. The sample comprised blood. All receptors derive from a woman aged 25-40 years with Graves' hyperthyroidism.

This chain links TRBV6-1 with TRBJ2-2, with 9 bases identical to TRBD1. Germline V lookup: CDR1 MNHNS, CDR2 SASEGT. V lost 7 bases, J lost 7 bases, and 10 bases stayed unmatched. CDR3 size: 15 residues. CDR3 in amino acids: CASTTQGAFGGELFF. The CDR3 region has the DNA TGTGCCAGCACAACACAGGGGGCCTTTGGCGGGGAGCTGTTTTTT.

The chain recombines TRBV6-2 or TRBV6-3 with TRBJ2-4; no clear D. CDR3 length equals 17 residues. V was trimmed by 4 bases and J by 1 base, leaving 17 bases between them. Germline V gene sequence: CDR1 MNHEY, CDR2 SVGEGT. CDR3 sequence: CASSSGFWARAKNIQYF. In DNA form, the CDR3 reads TGTGCCAGCAGTTCCGGCTTTTGGGCCAGGGCCAAAAACATTCAGTACTTC.